Sequencing of this TCR beta chain was carried out in a study of a mutant IDH1 vaccine in newly diagnosed glioma. Study context: Treated individuals were about 62% male and approximately 40% female, averaging 40.4 years of age. Standard pretreatment was either radiotherapy, temozolomide, or, for most, radiochemotherapy with temozolomide. Study conclusions and caveats: Changes in the top peripheral T cell clonotypes seemingly had no bearing on pseudoprogression. The vaccine induced immune responses, and these occurred in approximately 94% of patients.

This CDR3 has 15 amino acids. From germline, CDR1 is SGHRS and CDR2 YFSETQ. V lost 4 bases, J lost 0 bases, and 10 bases lay in between. This clone has just a few counts. The antigen is undetermined. Time point given: baseline, week 1 (first vaccination visit). The sample's treatment: pre-vaccination baseline after standard-of-care therapy. TCRdb's copy holds only in-frame clones and misses some; the assay was immunoSEQ multiplex PCR. The table has 85,000 to 100,000 clones, roughly 90% seen once. Material: PBMCs, obtained from a glioma patient treated with radiotherapy, temozolomide or both. The chain couples TRBV5-1 to TRBJ2-2; tentatively, D is TRBD1 (6 bases). The sequence derives from a woman between 45 and 60 years old with glioma. CDR3 region: CASSRDNANTGELFF. The CDR3 coding sequence is TGCGCCAGCAGCAGGGACAACGCGAACACCGGGGAGCTGTTTTTT.